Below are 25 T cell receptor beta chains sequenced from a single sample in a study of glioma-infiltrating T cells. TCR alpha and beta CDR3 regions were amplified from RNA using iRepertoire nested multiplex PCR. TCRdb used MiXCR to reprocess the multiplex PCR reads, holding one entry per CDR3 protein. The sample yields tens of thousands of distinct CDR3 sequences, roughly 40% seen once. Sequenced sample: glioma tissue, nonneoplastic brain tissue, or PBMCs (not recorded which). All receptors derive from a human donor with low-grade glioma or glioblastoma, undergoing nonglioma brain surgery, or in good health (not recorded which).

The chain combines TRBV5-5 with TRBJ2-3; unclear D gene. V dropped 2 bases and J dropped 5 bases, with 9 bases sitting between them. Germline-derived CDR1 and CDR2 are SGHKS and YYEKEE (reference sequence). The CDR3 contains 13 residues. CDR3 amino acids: CASSFLVQDTQYF. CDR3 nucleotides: TGTGCCAGCAGCTTTCTCGTCCAAGATACGCAGTATTTT.

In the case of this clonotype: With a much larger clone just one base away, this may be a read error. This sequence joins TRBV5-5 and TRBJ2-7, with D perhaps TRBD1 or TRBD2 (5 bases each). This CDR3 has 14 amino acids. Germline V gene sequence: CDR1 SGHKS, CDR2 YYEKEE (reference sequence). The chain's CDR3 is CASSVLGTSYERYF. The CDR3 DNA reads TGCGCCAGCAGCGTCTTGGGGACCTCCTACGAGCGGTACTTC.

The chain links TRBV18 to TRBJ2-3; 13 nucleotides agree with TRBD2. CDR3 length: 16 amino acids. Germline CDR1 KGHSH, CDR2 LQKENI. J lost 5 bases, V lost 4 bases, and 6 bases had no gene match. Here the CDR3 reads CASSRTSGGVVDTQYF. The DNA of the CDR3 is TGTGCCAGCTCACGGACTAGCGGGGGAGTTGTAGATACGCAGTATTTT.

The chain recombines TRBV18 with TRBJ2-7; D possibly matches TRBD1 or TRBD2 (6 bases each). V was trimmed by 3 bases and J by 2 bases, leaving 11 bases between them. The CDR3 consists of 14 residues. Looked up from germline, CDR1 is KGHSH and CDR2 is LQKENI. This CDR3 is CASSPGGGPYEQYF. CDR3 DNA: TGTGCCAGCTCACCCGGTGGGGGGCCCTACGAGCAGTACTTC.

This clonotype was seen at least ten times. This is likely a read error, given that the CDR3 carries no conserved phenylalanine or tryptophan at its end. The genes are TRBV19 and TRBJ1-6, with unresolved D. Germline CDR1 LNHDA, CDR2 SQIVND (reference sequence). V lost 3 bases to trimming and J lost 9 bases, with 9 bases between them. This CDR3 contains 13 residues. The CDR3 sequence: CASSITALSPLHL. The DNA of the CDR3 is TGTGCCAGTAGTATTACCGCGCTTTCACCCCTCCACCTT.

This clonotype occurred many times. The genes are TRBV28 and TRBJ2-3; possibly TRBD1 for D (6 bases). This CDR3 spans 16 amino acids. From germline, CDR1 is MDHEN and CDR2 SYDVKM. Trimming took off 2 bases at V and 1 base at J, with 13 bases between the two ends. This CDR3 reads CASSLRGIRGTDTQYF. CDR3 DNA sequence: TGTGCCAGCAGTTTAAGGGGGATCCGTGGCACAGATACGCAGTATTTT.

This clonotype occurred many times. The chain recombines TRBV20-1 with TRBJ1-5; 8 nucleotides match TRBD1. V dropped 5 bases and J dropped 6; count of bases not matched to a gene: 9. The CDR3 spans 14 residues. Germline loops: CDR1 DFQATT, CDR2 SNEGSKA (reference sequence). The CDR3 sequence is CSAPTGGGGQPQHF. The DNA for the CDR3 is TGCAGTGCTCCTACAGGGGGGGGGGGTCAGCCCCAGCATTTT.

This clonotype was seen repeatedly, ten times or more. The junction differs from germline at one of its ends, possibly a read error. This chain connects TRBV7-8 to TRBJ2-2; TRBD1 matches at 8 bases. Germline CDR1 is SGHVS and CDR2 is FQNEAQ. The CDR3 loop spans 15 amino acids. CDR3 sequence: CASSATGVDTGELFF. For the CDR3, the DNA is TGTGCCAGCAGCGCGACAGGGGTTGACACTGGGGAGCTGTTTTTT.

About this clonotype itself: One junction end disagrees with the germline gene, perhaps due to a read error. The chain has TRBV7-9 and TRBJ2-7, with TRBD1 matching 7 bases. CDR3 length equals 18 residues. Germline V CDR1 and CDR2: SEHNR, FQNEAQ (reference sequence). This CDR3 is CAGSLEVSPDRPSYEQYF. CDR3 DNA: TGTGCCGGCAGCTTAGAAGTGTCTCCGGACAGGCCTTCCTACGAGCAGTACTTC.

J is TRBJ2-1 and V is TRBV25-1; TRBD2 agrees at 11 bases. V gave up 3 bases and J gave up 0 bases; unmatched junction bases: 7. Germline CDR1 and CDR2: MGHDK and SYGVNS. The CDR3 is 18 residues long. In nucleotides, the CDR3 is TGTGCCAGCAGTGATCTGTTAGCGGGGGGGAGCTCCTACAATGAGCAGTTCTTC. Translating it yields CASSDLLAGGSSYNEQFF.

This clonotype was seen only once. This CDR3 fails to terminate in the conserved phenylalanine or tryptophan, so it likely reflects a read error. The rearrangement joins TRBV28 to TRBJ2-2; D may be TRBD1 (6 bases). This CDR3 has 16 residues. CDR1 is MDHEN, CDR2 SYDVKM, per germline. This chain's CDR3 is CACRMDSNTNTGELFS. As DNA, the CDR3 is TGTGCCTGCAGGATGGACAGCAACACGAACACCGGGGAGCTGTTTTCT.

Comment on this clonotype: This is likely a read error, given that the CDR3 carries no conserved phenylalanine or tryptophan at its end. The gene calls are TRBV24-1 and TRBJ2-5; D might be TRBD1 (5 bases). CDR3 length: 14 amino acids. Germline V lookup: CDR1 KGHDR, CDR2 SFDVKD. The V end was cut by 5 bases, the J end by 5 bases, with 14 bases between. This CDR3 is CATSGAPQGETQYL. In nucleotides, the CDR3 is TGTGCCACCAGTGGGGCCCCCCAGGGTGAGACCCAGTACCTC.

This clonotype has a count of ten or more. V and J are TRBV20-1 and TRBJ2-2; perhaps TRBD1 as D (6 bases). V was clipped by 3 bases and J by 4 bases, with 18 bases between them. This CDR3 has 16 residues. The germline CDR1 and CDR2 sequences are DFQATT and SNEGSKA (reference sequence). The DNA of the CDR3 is TGCAGTGCTAGGTTCGACAGGACCTGGGGCACCGGGGAGCTGTTTTTT. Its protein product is CSARFDRTWGTGELFF.

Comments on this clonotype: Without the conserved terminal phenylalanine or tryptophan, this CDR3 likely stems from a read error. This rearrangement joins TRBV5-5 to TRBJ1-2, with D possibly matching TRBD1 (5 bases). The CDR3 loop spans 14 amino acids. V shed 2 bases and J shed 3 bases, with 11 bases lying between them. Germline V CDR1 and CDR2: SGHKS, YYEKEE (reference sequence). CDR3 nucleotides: TGTGCCAGCAGCTTAGGTCTCAGGGACTATGGCTACACCCTC. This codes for CASSLGLRDYGYTL.

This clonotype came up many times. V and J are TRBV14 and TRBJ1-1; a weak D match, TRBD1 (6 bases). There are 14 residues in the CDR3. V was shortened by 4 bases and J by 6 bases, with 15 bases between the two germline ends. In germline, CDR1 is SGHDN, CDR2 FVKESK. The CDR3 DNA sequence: TGTGCCAGCAGCCGAGGCAGGGGTTTCCCTGAAGCTTTCTTT. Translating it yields CASSRGRGFPEAFF.

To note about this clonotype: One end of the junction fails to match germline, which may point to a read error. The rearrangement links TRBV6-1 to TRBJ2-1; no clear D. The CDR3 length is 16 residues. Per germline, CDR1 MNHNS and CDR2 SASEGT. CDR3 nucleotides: TGTGCCAGCAGTACCCCGGACGCGAAAGCCTACAATGGGCAGTTCTTC. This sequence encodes CASSTPDAKAYNGQFF.

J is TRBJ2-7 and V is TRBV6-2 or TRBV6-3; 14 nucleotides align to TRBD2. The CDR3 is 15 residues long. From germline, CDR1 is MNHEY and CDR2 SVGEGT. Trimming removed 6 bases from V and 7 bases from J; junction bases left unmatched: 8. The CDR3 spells CASSRTSGGTKEQYF. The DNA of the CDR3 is TGTGCCAGCAGCAGGACTAGCGGGGGGACCAAAGAGCAGTACTTC.

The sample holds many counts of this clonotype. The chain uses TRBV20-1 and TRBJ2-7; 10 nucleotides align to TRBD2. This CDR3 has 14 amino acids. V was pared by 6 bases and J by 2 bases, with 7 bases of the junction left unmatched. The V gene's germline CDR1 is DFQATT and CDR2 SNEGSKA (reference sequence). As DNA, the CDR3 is TGCAGTGCCGTTACTAGCGGGACAACCTACGAGCAGTACTTC. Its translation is CSAVTSGTTYEQYF.

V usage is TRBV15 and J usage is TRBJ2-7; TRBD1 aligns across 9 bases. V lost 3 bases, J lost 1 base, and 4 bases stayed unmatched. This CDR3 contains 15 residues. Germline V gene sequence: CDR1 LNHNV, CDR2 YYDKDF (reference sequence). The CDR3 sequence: CATSRDRGRSYEQYF. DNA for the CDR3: TGTGCCACCAGCAGGGACAGGGGAAGGTCCTACGAGCAGTACTTC. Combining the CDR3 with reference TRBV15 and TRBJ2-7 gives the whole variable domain DAMVIQNPRYQVTQFGKPVTLSCSQTLNHNVMYWYQQKSSQAPKLLFHYYDKDFNNEADTPDNFQSRRPNTSFCFLDIRSPGLGDTAMYLCATSRDRGRSYEQYFGPGTRLTVT.

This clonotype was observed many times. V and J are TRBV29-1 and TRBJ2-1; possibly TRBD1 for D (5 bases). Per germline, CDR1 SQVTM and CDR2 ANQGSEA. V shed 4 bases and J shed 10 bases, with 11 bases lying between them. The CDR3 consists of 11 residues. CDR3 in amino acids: CSVGPGQEQFF. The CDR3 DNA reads TGCAGCGTTGGCCCAGGACAAGAGCAGTTCTTC.

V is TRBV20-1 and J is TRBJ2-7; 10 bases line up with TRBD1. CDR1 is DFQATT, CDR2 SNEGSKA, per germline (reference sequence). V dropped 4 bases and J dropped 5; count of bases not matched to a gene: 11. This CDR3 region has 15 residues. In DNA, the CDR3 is TGCAGTGCTACCCAGCCCCGGGACAGGGGCCACGAGCAGTACTTC. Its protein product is CSATQPRDRGHEQYF.

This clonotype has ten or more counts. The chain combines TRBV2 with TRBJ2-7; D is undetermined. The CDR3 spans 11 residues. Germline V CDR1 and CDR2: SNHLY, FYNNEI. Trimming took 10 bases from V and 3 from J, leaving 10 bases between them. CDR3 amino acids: CATERNYEQYF. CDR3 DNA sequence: TGTGCCACCGAACGAAACTACGAGCAGTACTTC. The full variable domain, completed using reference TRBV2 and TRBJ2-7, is EPEVTQTPSHQVTQMGQEVILRCVPISNHLYFYWYRQILGQKVEFLVSFYNNEISEKSEIFDDQFSVERPDGSNFTLKIRSTKLEDSAMYFCATERNYEQYFGPGTRLTVT.

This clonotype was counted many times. The CDR3 DNA follows: TGCGCCAGCAGCCTCGAAGCCCATCAGCCCCAGCATTTT. Translating it yields CASSLEAHQPQHF. V usage is TRBV4-1 and J usage is TRBJ1-5, with D uncertain. The CDR3 consists of 13 residues. Trimming took 4 bases from V and 5 from J, leaving 9 bases between them. Germline V lookup: CDR1 MGHRA, CDR2 YSYEKL.

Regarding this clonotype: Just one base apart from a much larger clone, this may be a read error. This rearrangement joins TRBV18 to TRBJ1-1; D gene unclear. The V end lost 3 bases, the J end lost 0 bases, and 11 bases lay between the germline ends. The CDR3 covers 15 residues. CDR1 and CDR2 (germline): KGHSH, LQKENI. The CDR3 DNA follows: TGTGCCAGCTCACCTGTTTGGGAAATGAACACTGAAGCTTTCTTT. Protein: CASSPVWEMNTEAFF.

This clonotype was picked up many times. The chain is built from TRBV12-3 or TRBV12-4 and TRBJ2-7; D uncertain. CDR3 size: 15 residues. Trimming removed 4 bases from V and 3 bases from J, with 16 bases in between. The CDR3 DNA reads TGTGCCAGCAGTTCGGAACGGAACAATCGCTACGAGCAGTACTTC. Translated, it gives CASSSERNNRYEQYF.